This T cell receptor (beta chain) is from a study of blood T cell repertoires in COVID-19. About the study: Donors in the United States, Italy and Spain gave samples during acute or convalescent COVID-19. PBMCs, B-cell-depleted T cells, or T cells provided the cDNA or gDNA that made up the material.

Per the authors' pipeline: Reference gene primer amplification gave estimated nucleated cell counts. Sequencing was performed with immunoSEQ multiplex PCR; in TCRdb, only in-frame clones are kept and a portion is missing. That table furnishes V, J and clone size, whereas the DNA furnished D and trimming. This sample has roughly 200,000 clones; around four fifths occur once, and the top ten carry 2.5% to 3%. Germline V gene lookup returns CDR1 SGHRS and CDR2 YFSETQ. Trimming pared 0 bases from V and 0 bases from J, leaving 16 bases between. This CDR3 contains 18 residues. The sequenced material came from peripheral blood. The chain combines TRBV5-1 with TRBJ1-3; D remains ambiguous. The TCR originated in a woman of 80 years or more with active or convalescent COVID-19. The CDR3 protein is CASSLDSGGSPSGNTIYF. The CDR3 region has the DNA TGCGCCAGCAGCTTGGATAGTGGAGGCAGCCCCTCTGGAAACACCATATATTTT.